Below, 4 T cell receptor beta chains from the same sample are listed, as sequenced in a study of cytotoxic CD8 clonotypes in ibrutinib-treated CLL (dated by TCRdb to 2020 to 2022). Libraries were prepared through the immunoSEQ multiplex PCR assay. TCRdb stores this immuneACCESS table with in-frame sequences only. Part of the clones is absent; in the studies checked, under half of the shortfall reflects unresolved V genes, and no reason is known for the rest. For this sample the table gives some 130,000 clones, of which around 93% were detected only once. The ten top clones hold about 10% of the sample. The sample's time point label, decoded: more than 10 months on ibrutinib. The sample here was PBMCs, taken after 12 months of ibrutinib treatment. These TCRs come from a human donor with chronic lymphocytic leukemia.

The genes are TRBV9 and TRBJ1-1; D possibly corresponds to TRBD1 (5 bases). The CDR3 contains 13 residues. The germline CDR1 and CDR2 sequences are SGDLS and YYNGEE. Trimming took 1 base from V and 1 from J, leaving 5 bases between them. The CDR3: CASSVRGNTEAFF. The CDR3 DNA reads TGTGCCAGCAGCGTAAGGGGGAACACTGAAGCTTTCTTT. Based on the CDR3 plus reference TRBV9 and TRBJ1-1, the full variable domain is DSGVTQTPKHLITATGQRVTLRCSPRSGDLSVYWYQQSLDQGLQFLIQYYNGEERAKGNILERFSAQQFPDLHSELNLSSLELGDSALYFCASSVRGNTEAFFGQGTRLTVV.

This chain joins TRBV11-2 and TRBJ1-1; D perhaps matches TRBD1 (6 bases). The germline CDR1 and CDR2 sequences are SGHAT and FQNNGV. The CDR3 totals 13 residues. Trimming took 3 bases from V and 6 from J, leaving 11 bases between them. As DNA, the CDR3 is TGTGCCAGCAGCTTTCGGGGGGCTCCTGAAGCTTTCTTT. It specifies CASSFRGAPEAFF. The entire variable domain, with the rest obtained from reference TRBV11-2 and TRBJ1-1, is as follows: EAGVAQSPRYKIIEKRQSVAFWCNPISGHATLYWYQQILGQGPKLLIQFQNNGVVDDSQLPKDRFSAERLKGVDSTLKIQPAKLEDSAVYLCASSFRGAPEAFFGQGTRLTVV.

The rearrangement uses TRBV7-6 and TRBJ2-1; perhaps TRBD2 as D (7 bases). The CDR3 is 18 amino acids. V shed 1 base and J shed 0 bases, with 16 bases lying between them. Per the germline V gene, CDR1 is SGHVS and CDR2 is FNYEAQ. CDR3 protein: CASSLEGGTDFSYNEQFF. As DNA, the CDR3 is TGTGCCAGCAGCTTAGAGGGGGGGACCGACTTCTCCTACAATGAGCAGTTCTTC.

The rearrangement joins TRBV28 to TRBJ2-1, with 10 bases identical to TRBD1. Germline V lookup: CDR1 MDHEN, CDR2 SYDVKM. The CDR3 loop spans 15 amino acids. Trimming took 10 bases from V and 3 from J; bases not matched to a gene: 9. CDR3 bases: TGTGCCAACCTGGCCGGGACAGGGGTCTACAATGAGCAGTTCTTC. Translating gives CANLAGTGVYNEQFF. The full variable domain, completed using reference TRBV28 and TRBJ2-1, is DVKVTQSSRYLVKRTGEKVFLECVQDMDHENMFWYRQDPGLGLRLIYFSYDVKMKEKGDIPEGYSVSREKKERFSLILESASTNQTSMYLCANLAGTGVYNEQFFGPGTRLTVL.